This TCR beta chain was retrieved from a study of blood T cell repertoires in COVID-19. Study information: Collection of acute and convalescent COVID-19 samples took place in the United States, Italy and Spain. T cells, B-cell-depleted T cells, or PBMCs provided the cDNA or gDNA that served as material.

As originally analysed: From reference gene primer amplification, estimates of nucleated cell counts were derived. TCRdb's copy holds only in-frame clones and misses some; the assay was immunoSEQ multiplex PCR. That table furnishes V, J and clone size, whereas the DNA furnished D and trimming. This sample has roughly 230,000 clones, with over 80% found just once. The germline gives CDR1 ENHRY, CDR2 SYGVKD. Losses at the gene ends were 6 bases for V and 7 bases for J; bases not matched to a gene: 6. The length of the CDR3 is 14 residues. The sequenced sample was peripheral blood. This receptor was taken from a human donor in a cohort sampled during active COVID-19. The rearrangement uses TRBV10-3 and TRBJ2-2; 9 nucleotides agree with TRBD2. This chain's CDR3 is CAIRGSGGNGELFF. Written as DNA, the CDR3 is TGTGCCATCAGGGGTAGCGGGGGAAACGGGGAGCTGTTTTTT.